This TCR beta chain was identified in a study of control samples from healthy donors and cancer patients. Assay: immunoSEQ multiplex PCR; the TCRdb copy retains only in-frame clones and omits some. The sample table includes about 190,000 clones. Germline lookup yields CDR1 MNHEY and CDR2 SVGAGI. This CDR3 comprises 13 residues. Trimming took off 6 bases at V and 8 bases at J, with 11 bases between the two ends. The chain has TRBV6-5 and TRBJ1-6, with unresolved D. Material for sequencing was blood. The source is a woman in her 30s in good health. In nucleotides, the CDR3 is TGTGCCAGCAGCCCAGAACCCTATTCACCCCTCCACTTT. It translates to CASSPEPYSPLHF.